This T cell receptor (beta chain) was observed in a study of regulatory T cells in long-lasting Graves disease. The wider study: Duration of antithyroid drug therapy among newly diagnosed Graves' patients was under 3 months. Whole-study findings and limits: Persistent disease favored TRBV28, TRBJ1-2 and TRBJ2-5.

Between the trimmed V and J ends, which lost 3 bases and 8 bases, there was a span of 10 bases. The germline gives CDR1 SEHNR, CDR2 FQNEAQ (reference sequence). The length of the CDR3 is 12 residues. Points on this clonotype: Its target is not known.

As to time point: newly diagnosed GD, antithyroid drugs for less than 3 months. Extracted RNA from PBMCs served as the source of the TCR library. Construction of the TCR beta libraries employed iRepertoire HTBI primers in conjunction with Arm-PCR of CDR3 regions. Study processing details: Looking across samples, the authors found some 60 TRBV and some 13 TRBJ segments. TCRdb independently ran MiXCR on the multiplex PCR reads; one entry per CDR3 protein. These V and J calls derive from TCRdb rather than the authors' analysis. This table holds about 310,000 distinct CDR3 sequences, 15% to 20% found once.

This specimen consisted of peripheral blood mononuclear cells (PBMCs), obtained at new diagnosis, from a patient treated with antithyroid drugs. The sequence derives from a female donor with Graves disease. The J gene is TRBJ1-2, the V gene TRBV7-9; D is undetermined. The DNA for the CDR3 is TGTGCCAGCAGCTTCGGGCAGGAGGGCTACACCTTC. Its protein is CASSFGQEGYTF.